The TCR beta chain described here comes from a study of T cell repertoires in cytomegalovirus infection. Study background: Recently identified HLA-C-restricted CMV epitopes were among the peptides used. Evidence of both CMV infection and a matching HLA type came from public TCR beta signatures. General observations from the study: Dominant in the ex vivo response were TCR beta clonotypes restricted by HLA-C and specific for CMV.

The germline V and J ends were trimmed by 0 bases and 1 base, with 13 bases remaining between them. The CDR3 runs 18 residues. Germline-derived CDR1 and CDR2 are SGHAT and FQNNGV. For this clonotype: What it recognizes is unknown.

TCRdb reanalysed the reads using MiXCR and keeps one entry per CDR3 protein. The table shows about 770,000 distinct CDR3 sequences, with under 35% occurring only once. The sequence was collected from a human donor in good health (CMV status not recorded). Some clones in this sample may be carry-over from other donors' samples. The sequencing here drew on cultured CD8+ T cells from PBMCs, taken from culture after CMV antigen stimulation. The rearrangement uses TRBV11-2 and TRBJ1-6; tentatively, D is TRBD1 (6 bases). This CDR3 reads CASSLDRLRGSYNSPLHF. CDR3 DNA: TGTGCCAGCAGCTTAGATCGGCTCAGGGGTTCCTATAATTCACCCCTCCACTTT.